A selection of T cell receptor beta chains follows, all from one sample in a study of cytomegalovirus exposure and HLA in healthy donors. Clones were sequenced by immunoSEQ multiplex PCR, and TCRdb holds only the in-frame ones, with some missing. The ten most abundant clones cover 1.5% to 2% of a sample with approximately 130,000 clones. Sequencing used PBMCs. Source of these receptors: a woman aged 55-69 years in good health and CMV-seronegative. Each CDR3 is given with its conserved first and last residue. The D gene is left open where the match is weak.

J,V,length,D,DNA,CDR3
TRBJ1-3,TRBV28,15,.,TGTGCCAGCAGTCCCCGGGAGGGGTCTGGAAACACCATATATTTT,CASSPREGSGNTIYF
TRBJ2-1,TRBV29-1,15,TRBD1,TGCAGCGTTGAAACCGGGGACAGGGTTCAGGTTGAGCAGTTCTTC,CSVETGDRVQVEQFF
TRBJ2-7,TRBV11-2,13,.,TGTGCCAGCAGCTTAGGAGGATACAGGGAGCAGTACTTC,CASSLGGYREQYF
TRBJ2-7,TRBV5-4,13,.,TGTGCCAGCAGTCTGGCGGGTGGTAGCGAGCAGTACTTC,CASSLAGGSEQYF
TRBJ1-5,TRBV15,17,.,TGTGCCACCAGCAGAGCCGCCGGCGGGGCGTCTGGTCAGCCCCAGCATTTT,CATSRAAGGASGQPQHF
TRBJ1-5,TRBV28,13,TRBD1,TGTGCCACGATTGGACAGGCTAATCAGCCCCAGCATTTT,CATIGQANQPQHF
TRBJ2-3,TRBV5-1,14,TRBD1,TGCGCCAGCAGCCCTGGGACAGACAAAGATACGCAGTATTTT,CASSPGTDKDTQYF
TRBJ2-1,TRBV2,14,.,TGTGCCAGCGCGGGATCCAGCTCCTACAATGAGCAGTTCTTC,CASAGSSSYNEQFF
TRBJ2-1,TRBV7-9,15,TRBD2,TGTGCCAGCAGCCCAGGCCTTGGGAGGGTAGATGAGCAGTTCTTC,CASSPGLGRVDEQFF
TRBJ2-1,TRBV5-1,15,.,TGCGCCAGCAGCTTGTCCAGTGGGGGGTACAATGAGCAGTTCTTC,CASSLSSGGYNEQFF
TRBJ2-7,TRBV28,14,TRBD1,TGTGCCAGCGGAAACAGGGGCTCCACCTACGAGCAGTACTTC,CASGNRGSTYEQYF